This T cell receptor (beta chain) stems from a study of T-cell reconstitution after alpha-beta-depleted transplantation in children. This CDR3 spans 17 amino acids. Trimming removed 1 base from V and 6 bases from J; junction bases left unmatched: 10. Germline V CDR1 and CDR2: SEHNR, FQNEAQ (reference sequence). In this sample, this clonotype turned up many times. Its specificity is not known. Study results and limitations: At the one-year point after transplant, T-cell counts and TCRbeta diversity were found to come mostly from T cells that had been newly produced. Some patients' high day-60 TCRbeta diversity was traced to surviving recipient T cells and thymic progenitors. Where alpha-beta T cells came from about two months after transplant was reportedly several hundred expanded graft clones.

As it was prepared, the TCRbeta library received unique molecular identifiers. MiXCR, applied by TCRdb to the PCR reads, yields one record per CDR3 protein. The data hold about 350,000 distinct CDR3 sequences, with about 17% observed a single time. The specimen was PBMCs, mostly from graft donor cells, collected 360 days after TCRalphabeta/CD19-depleted stem cell transplant. V usage is TRBV7-9 and J usage is TRBJ1-5, with TRBD1 matching 9 bases. The receptor was isolated from a male patient aged 2-10 years who had a stem cell transplant for acute lymphoblastic leukemia, so the T cells may come from the graft donor. CDR3 region: CASSLEIGTGFGQPQHF. The CDR3 DNA is TGTGCCAGCAGCTTAGAGATTGGGACAGGGTTTGGTCAGCCCCAGCATTTT.